These 14 T cell receptor beta chains share one sample of origin, sequenced in a study of long-term antiretroviral therapy in people with HIV (dated by TCRdb to between 2021 and 2024). The immunoSEQ hsTCRB v3.0 assay was used at survey level resolution to sequence the TRB variable region. This immuneACCESS table, as held by TCRdb, lists in-frame sequences with V and J called but not all clones. Of the missing ones, under half trace to an unresolved V gene in checked studies; the others have no known cause. A total of roughly 15,000 clones appear in this sample, roughly 91% of them only once. The top ten constitute approximately 12% of the sample. The sample was unsorted PBMCs, taken 6.9 years after starting antiretroviral therapy. These receptor sequences come from a man aged 50-60 years with HIV.

The genes are TRBV6-6 and TRBJ1-2; TRBD1 aligns across 10 bases. This CDR3 is built from 15 residues. Unmatched junction bases numbered 8, after V lost 6 bases and J lost 4 bases. Germline CDR1 and CDR2: MNHNY and SVGAGI (reference sequence). Here the CDR3 DNA reads TGTGCCAGCAGACTCGGACAGGGGGTGGGCTATGGCTACACCTTC. It codes for CASRLGQGVGYGYTF.

The rearrangement uses TRBV6-5 and TRBJ2-4, with D uncertain. The CDR3 spans 13 residues. CDR1 MNHEY and CDR2 SVGAGI come from the germline V gene. Trimming removed 8 bases at V and 7 bases at J, with 15 bases between. CDR3 loop: CASQQIARNIQYF. The CDR3 DNA reads TGTGCCAGCCAACAAATTGCGAGGAACATTCAGTACTTC.

The chain uses TRBV7-9 and TRBJ1-5; 8 bases align to TRBD1. The V gene end was trimmed by 10 bases and the J gene end by 7 bases; junction bases not matched to a gene: 6. This CDR3 contains 12 residues. CDR1 SEHNR and CDR2 FQNEAQ come from the germline V gene (reference sequence). CDR3 DNA sequence: TGTGCCAAAAGACAGGGGTGCCAGCCCCAGCATTTT. It is translated as CAKRQGCQPQHF.

The rearrangement uses TRBV23-1 and TRBJ2-7; 7 positions agree with TRBD1. TRBV23-1 counts as an open reading frame of uncertain function. The CDR3 consists of 19 residues. The junction had 23 bases not matched to a gene; V was cut back by 0 bases and J by 9 bases. The CDR3 loop is CASSQSIGRPGQIPLRQYF. CDR3 in DNA: TGCGCCAGCAGTCAATCAATAGGTAGACCGGGACAGATCCCTCTCAGGCAGTACTTC.

V is TRBV30 and J is TRBJ2-7; TRBD1 is a possible D gene (5 bases). The germline V and J ends were trimmed by 4 bases and 1 base, with 8 bases remaining between them. This CDR3 has 12 amino acids. CDR1 is GTSNPN, CDR2 SVGIG, per germline (reference sequence). The chain's CDR3 is CAWTSGSYEQYF. The CDR3 DNA sequence: TGTGCCTGGACTTCAGGGTCCTACGAGCAGTACTTC.

The chain uses TRBV19 and TRBJ2-7, with TRBD2 identical over 9 bases. CDR1 LNHDA and CDR2 SQIVND come from the germline V gene (reference sequence). V was pared by 1 base and J by 4 bases, with 2 bases of the junction left unmatched. The CDR3 consists of 14 residues. The CDR3 DNA is TGTGCCAGTAGTATAGTAGCGGGAGAATACGAGCAGTACTTC. This gives the protein CASSIVAGEYEQYF.

This sequence joins TRBV7-2 and TRBJ2-7; 9 nucleotides match TRBD1. The V gene end was trimmed by 2 bases and the J gene end by 7 bases; junction bases not matched to a gene: 12. The CDR3 spans 16 residues. CDR1 SGHTA and CDR2 FQGNSA come from the germline V gene. CDR3 DNA sequence: TGTGCCAGCAGCTTATTCTCGGGACAGGGTACGGGGGAGCAGTACTTC. It is translated as CASSLFSGQGTGEQYF.

This CDR3 reads CASSSGRNEQFF. CDR3 nucleotides: TGTGCCAGCAGTAGCGGGAGGAATGAGCAGTTCTTC. The genes are TRBV28 and TRBJ2-1; 9 nucleotides agree with TRBD2. This CDR3 has 12 amino acids. The germline V gene encodes CDR1 MDHEN and CDR2 SYDVKM. V dropped 5 bases and J dropped 7; count of bases not matched to a gene: 0.

This chain uses TRBV4-1 with TRBJ2-5, with 8 bases identical to TRBD1. CDR3 size: 14 residues. V lost 4 bases, J lost 4 bases, and 5 bases stayed unmatched. Germline CDR1 MGHRA, CDR2 YSYEKL. The CDR3 is CASSLPDRGETQYF. DNA of the CDR3: TGCGCCAGCAGCCTACCCGACAGGGGAGAGACCCAGTACTTC.

This chain's CDR3 is CASSADRPGEQFF. CDR3 coding DNA: TGTGCCAGCAGCGCGGACAGGCCGGGTGAGCAGTTCTTC. This chain connects TRBV9 to TRBJ2-1; 7 bases match TRBD1. This CDR3 region has 13 residues. J was trimmed by 9 bases and V by 3 bases; bases with no gene match: 6. In germline, CDR1 is SGDLS, CDR2 YYNGEE.

The DNA for the CDR3 is TGCGCCAGCAGCGCCACTTTGGGCGGGAGTACTGATACGCAGTATTTT. This translates into CASSATLGGSTDTQYF. This sequence joins TRBV5-1 and TRBJ2-3, with 7 bases that match TRBD2. This CDR3 comprises 16 residues. CDR1 SGHRS and CDR2 YFSETQ come from the germline V gene. Trimming removed 4 bases from V and 6 bases from J; junction bases left unmatched: 14.

This clone showed up just once. This chain links TRBV5-1 with TRBJ2-2; 8 nucleotides agree with TRBD1. The germline V gene has CDR1 SGHRS and CDR2 YFSETQ. J lost 4 bases, V lost 2 bases, and 10 bases had no gene match. The CDR3 has 17 amino acids. The CDR3 nucleotides are TGCGCCAGCAGCTTCCCCCGGGACAGGTCCTCCACCGGGGAGCTGTTTTTT. Protein: CASSFPRDRSSTGELFF.

The V call is TRBV9, the J call TRBJ2-6; no firm D call. Per germline, CDR1 SGDLS and CDR2 YYNGEE. V was trimmed by 5 bases and J by 0 bases, leaving 6 bases between them. The CDR3 runs 14 residues. CDR3 coding DNA: TGTGCCAGCAGTTTAACCTCTGGGGCCAACGTCCTGACTTTC. Translated, it gives CASSLTSGANVLTF. Using reference TRBV9 and TRBJ2-6 for the parts outside the CDR3, the full variable domain is DSGVTQTPKHLITATGQRVTLRCSPRSGDLSVYWYQQSLDQGLQFLIQYYNGEERAKGNILERFSAQQFPDLHSELNLSSLELGDSALYFCASSLTSGANVLTFGAGSRLTVL.

On this clone itself: Sequence at one end of the junction differs from germline and may be a read error. The chain carries TRBV30 and TRBJ1-1, with D perhaps matching TRBD1 (5 bases). Per germline, CDR1 GTSNPN and CDR2 SVGIG (reference sequence). The CDR3 has 12 residues. In DNA form, the CDR3 reads TGTGCCTGGAGTCTGTCTAACATGAGGGGAGGCTTT. Translation gives CAWSLSNMRGGF.